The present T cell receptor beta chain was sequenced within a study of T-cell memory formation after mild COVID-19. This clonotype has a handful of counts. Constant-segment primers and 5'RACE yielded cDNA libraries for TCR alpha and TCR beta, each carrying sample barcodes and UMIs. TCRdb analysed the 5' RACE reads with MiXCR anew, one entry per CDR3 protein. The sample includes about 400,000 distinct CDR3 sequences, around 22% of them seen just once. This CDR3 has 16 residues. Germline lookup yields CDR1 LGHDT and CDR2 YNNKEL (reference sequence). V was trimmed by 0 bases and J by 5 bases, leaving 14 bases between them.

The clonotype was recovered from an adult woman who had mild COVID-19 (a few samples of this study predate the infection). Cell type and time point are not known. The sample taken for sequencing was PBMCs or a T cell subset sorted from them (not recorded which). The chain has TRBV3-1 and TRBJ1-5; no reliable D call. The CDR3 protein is CASSQDHLGWDQPQHF. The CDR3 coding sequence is TGTGCCAGCAGCCAAGATCATTTGGGGTGGGATCAGCCCCAGCATTTT.